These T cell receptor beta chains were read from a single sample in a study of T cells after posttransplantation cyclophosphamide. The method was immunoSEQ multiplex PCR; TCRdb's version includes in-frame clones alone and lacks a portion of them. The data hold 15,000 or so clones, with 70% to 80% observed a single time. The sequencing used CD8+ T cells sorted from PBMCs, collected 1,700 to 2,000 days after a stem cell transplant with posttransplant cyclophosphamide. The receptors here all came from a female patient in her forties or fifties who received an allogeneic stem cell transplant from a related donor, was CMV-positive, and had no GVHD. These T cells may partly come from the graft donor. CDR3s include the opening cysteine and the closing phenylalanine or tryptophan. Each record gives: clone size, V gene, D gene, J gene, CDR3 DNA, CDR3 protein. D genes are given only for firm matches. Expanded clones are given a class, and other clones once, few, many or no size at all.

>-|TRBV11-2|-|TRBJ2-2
TGTGCCAGCAGCTTAGACAGTCGTTATTCGAACACCGGGGAGCTGTTTTTT
CASSLDSRYSNTGELFF
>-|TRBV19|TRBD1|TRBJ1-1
TGTGCCAGTAGTATCGCGGCAGGGGGTTGGAACACTGAAGCTTTCTTT
CASSIAAGGWNTEAFF
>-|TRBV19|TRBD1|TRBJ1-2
TGTGCCAGTAGTATAGATCGGGACAGGGGTTACTATGGCTACACCTTC
CASSIDRDRGYYGYTF
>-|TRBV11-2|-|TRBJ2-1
TGTGCCAGCCTCGGGGGTTACAATGAGCAGTTCTTC
CASLGGYNEQFF
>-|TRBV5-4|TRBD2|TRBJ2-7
TGTGCCAGCAGCTTATACGCGGGGGTAGACTACGAGCAGTACTTC
CASSLYAGVDYEQYF
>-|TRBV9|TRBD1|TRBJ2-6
TGTGCCAGCAGCCCCGGGACAGGCGCCTCTGGGGCCAACGTCCTGACTTTC
CASSPGTGASGANVLTF
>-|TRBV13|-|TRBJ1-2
TGTGCCAGCAGCTTGGGCAGAGCTAACTATGGCTACACCTTC
CASSLGRANYGYTF
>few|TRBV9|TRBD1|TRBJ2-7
TGTGCCAGCAGCGTAGGCTCAGGGGGCTACGAGCAGTACTTC
CASSVGSGGYEQYF
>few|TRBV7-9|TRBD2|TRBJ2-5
TGTGCCAGCAGCCCGAGGTTAAATGGGCTAGCGGGCGAGACCCAGTACTTC
CASSPRLNGLAGETQYF
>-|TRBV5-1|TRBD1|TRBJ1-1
TGCGCCAGCAGTACAGGGGCTTCGGACACTGAAGCTTTCTTT
CASSTGASDTEAFF
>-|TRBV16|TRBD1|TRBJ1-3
TGTGCCAGCAGCTCCCGGGACAGGCAAGAAGGGCACACCATATATTTT
CASSSRDRQEGHTIYF
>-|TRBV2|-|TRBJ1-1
TGTGCCAGTACTCCCGGGACTCCGGGCGGCACTGAAGCTTTCTTT
CASTPGTPGGTEAFF